The entry below gives a single TCR beta chain sequence along with its context. The protocol was immunoSEQ multiplex PCR, while the TCRdb copy is restricted to in-frame clones and leaves out a portion. The sample shows approximately 29,000 clones, about 81% of them seen only once. This entry comes from a study of T cell repertoires in ileal Crohn's disease. The CDR3 consists of 14 residues. Germline V gene lookup returns CDR1 SEHNR and CDR2 FQNEAQ (reference sequence). With V trimmed by 5 bases and J by 1 base, 4 bases remained unmatched. The material sequenced was ileal tissue. The rearrangement links TRBV7-9 to TRBJ1-2, with 7 bases fitting TRBD1. This TCR was sampled from an adult with Crohn's disease. The CDR3 DNA sequence: TGTGCCAGCAGCCCAGGACAGGTTAACTATGGCTACACCTTC. It translates to CASSPGQVNYGYTF. The full variable domain, in which reference TRBV7-9 and TRBJ1-2 provide the parts outside the CDR3, is DTGVSQNPRHKITKRGQNVTFRCDPISEHNRLYWYRQTLGQGPEFLTYFQNEAQLEKSRLLSDRFSAERPKGSFSTLEIQRTEQGDSAMYLCASSPGQVNYGYTFGSGTRLTVV.